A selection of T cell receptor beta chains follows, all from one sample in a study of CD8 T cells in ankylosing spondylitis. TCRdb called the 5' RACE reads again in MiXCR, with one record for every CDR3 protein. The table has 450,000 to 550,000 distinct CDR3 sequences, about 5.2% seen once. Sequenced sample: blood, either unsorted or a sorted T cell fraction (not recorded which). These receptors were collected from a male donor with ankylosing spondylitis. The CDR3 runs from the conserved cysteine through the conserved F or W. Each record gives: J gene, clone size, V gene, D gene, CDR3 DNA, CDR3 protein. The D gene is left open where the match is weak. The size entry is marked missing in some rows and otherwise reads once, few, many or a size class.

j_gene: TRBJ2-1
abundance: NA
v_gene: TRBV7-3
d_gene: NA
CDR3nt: TGTGCCAGCAGCTCGGGACCCCTTTACAATGAGCAGTTCTTC
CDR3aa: CASSSGPLYNEQFF

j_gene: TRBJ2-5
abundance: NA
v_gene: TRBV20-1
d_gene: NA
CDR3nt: TGCTCTTACGGGCCCCGGAAGACCCAGTACTTC
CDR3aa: CSYGPRKTQYF

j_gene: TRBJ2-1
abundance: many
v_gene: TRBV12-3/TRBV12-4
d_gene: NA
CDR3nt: TGTGCCAGCAGTTTCCCACAGCTAAACTCCTACAATGAGCAGTTCTTC
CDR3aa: CASSFPQLNSYNEQFF

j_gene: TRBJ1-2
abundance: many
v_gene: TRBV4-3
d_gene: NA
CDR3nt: TGCGCCAGCAGCCAAGATTCGGGATACTATGGCTACACCTTC
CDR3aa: CASSQDSGYYGYTF

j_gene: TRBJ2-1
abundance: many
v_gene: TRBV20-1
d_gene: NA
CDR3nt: TGCAGTGCTAGAGTCCACGGGCGGGGCAATGAGCAGTTCTTC
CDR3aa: CSARVHGRGNEQFF

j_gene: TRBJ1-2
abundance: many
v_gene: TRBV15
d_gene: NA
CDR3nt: TGTGCCACCAGCAGAGACAGGACAGCGAACTATGGCTACACCTTC
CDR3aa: CATSRDRTANYGYTF

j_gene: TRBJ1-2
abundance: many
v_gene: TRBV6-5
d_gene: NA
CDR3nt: TGTGCCAGCAGTTACTCGCGCCGGGATGGCTACACCTTC
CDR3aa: CASSYSRRDGYTF

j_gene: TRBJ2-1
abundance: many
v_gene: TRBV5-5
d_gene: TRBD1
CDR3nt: TGTGCCAGCAGCCTTTACAGGGGATCCTACAATGAGCAGTTCTTC
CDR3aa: CASSLYRGSYNEQFF

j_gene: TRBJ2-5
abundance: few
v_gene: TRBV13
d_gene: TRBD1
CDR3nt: TGTGCCAGCAGCCCAGCGACAGGGGGCCGTCAAGAGACCCAGTACTTC
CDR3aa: CASSPATGGRQETQYF

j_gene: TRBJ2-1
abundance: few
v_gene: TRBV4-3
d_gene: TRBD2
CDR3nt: TGCGCCAGCAGCCAACGTCCTAGCGGGACCTACAATGAGCAGTTCTTC
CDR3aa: CASSQRPSGTYNEQFF

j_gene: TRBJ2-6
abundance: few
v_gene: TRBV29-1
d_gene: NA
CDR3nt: TGCAGCGTTGAAGTTTACGGCTTCTCTGGGGCCAACGTCCTGACTTTC
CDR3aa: CSVEVYGFSGANVLTF